The following is a T cell receptor beta chain sequence with its context. As handled by the study authors: The assay estimated nucleated cells by amplifying reference gene primers. The data were produced by immunoSEQ multiplex PCR, yet TCRdb's version contains in-frame clones alone and is incomplete. V, J and clone size are those of that table, while D and trimming were read from the DNA. The data show about 130,000 clones, approximately 80% seen once. The sample comes from a study of blood T cell repertoires in COVID-19. Study-level background: Whether acute or convalescent, the COVID-19 samples came from the United States, Italy and Spain. T cells, B-cell-depleted T cells, or PBMCs supplied cDNA or gDNA.

With 9 bases clipped from V and 1 base from J, the junction kept 11 bases outside the gene matches. This CDR3 region has 16 residues. Germline V lookup: CDR1 SGHRS, CDR2 YFSETQ. The chain combines TRBV5-1 with TRBJ2-3; 10 bases align to TRBD2. Sequencing used peripheral blood. The source is a man aged 55 to 70 with acute or convalescent COVID-19. The CDR3 bases are TGCGCCAACCCGGGCCCGCTAGCGGGGGGCACAGATACGCAGTATTTT. Translated, it gives CANPGPLAGGTDTQYF.